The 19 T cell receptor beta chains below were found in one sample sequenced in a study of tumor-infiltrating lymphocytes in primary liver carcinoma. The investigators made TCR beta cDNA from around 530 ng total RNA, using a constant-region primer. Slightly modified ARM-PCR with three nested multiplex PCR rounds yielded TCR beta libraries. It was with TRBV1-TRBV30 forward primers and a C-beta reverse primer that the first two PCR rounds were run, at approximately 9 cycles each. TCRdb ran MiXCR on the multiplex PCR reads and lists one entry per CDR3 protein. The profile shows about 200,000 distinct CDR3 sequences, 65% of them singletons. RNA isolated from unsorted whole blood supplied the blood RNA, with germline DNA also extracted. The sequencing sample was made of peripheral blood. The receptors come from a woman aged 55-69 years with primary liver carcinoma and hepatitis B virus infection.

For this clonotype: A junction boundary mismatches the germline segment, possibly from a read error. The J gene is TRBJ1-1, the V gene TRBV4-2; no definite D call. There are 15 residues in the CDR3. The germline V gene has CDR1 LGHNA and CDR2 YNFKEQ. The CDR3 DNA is TGTGCCAGCAGCCAATATCCAAACCCGAACACTGAAGTTTTCTTT. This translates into CASSQYPNPNTEVFF.

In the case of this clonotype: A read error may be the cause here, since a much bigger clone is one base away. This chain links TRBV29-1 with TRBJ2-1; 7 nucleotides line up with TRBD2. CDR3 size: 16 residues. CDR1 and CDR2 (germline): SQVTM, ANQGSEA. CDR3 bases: TGCAGCGTTGCGGGCCTAGCGGTCCGCTCCTACGATGAGCAGTTCTTC. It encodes CSVAGLAVRSYDEQFF.

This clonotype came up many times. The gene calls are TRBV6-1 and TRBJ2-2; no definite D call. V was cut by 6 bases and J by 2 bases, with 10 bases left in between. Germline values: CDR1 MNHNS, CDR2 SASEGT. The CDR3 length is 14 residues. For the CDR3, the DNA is TGTGCCAGCAGCCCCACGGGTAACACCGGGGAGCTGTTTTTT. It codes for CASSPTGNTGELFF.

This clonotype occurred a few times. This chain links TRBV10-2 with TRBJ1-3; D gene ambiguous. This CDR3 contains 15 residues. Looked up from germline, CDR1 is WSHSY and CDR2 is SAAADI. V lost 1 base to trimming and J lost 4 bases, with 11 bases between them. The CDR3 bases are TGCGCCAGCAGTGAGTGGGGTATCATGGGAAACACCATATATTTT. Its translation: CASSEWGIMGNTIYF.

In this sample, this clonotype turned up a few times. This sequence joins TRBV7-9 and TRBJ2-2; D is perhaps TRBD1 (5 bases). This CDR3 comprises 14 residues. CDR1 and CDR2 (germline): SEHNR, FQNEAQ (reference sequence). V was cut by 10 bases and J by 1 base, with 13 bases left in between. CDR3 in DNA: TGTGCCACCAGTCCAGGGTGGAACACCGGGGAGCTGTTTTTT. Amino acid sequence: CATSPGWNTGELFF.

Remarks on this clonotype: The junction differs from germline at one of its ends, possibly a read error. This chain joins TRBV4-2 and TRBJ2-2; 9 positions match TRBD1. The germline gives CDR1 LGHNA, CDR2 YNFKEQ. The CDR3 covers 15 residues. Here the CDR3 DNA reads TGTCCCAGCAGCCAAGACAGGGGGTGCACTGGGGAGCTGTTTTTT. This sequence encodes CPSSQDRGCTGELFF.

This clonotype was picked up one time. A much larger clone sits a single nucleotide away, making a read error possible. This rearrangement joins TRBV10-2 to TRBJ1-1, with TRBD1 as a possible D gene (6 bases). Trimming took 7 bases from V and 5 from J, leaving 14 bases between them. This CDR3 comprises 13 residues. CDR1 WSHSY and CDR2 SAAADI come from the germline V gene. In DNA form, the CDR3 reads TGCGCCAGCACCGATCCCGGGACAACTGAAGCTTTCTTT. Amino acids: CASTDPGTTEAFF.

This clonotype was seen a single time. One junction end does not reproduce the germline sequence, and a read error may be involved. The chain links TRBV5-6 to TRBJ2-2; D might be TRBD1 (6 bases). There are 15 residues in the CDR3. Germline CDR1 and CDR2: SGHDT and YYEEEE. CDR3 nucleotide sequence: TGTGCCATCAGCCTTGTAGCAGGGGCCACCGGGGAGCTGTTTTTT. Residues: CAISLVAGATGELFF.

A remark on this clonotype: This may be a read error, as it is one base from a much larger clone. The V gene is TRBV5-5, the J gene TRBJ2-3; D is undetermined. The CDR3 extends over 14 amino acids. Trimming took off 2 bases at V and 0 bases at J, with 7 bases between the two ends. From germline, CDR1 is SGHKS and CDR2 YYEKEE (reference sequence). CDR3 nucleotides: TGTGCCAGCAGCTTTACCGGGAGCACAGATACGCAGTATTTT. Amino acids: CASSFTGSTDTQYF.

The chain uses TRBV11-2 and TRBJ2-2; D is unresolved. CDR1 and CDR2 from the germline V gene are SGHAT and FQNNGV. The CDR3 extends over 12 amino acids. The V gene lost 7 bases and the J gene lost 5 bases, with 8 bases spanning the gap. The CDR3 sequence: CASTEVTGELFF. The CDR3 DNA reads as TGTGCCAGCACCGAGGTAACCGGGGAGCTGTTTTTT.

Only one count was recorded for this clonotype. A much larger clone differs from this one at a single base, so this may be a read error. The chain's CDR3 is CASSVDRVSIGGYTF. Here the CDR3 DNA reads TGTGCCAGCAGTGTGGACAGGGTATCGATCGGCGGCTACACCTTC. The chain links TRBV6-1 to TRBJ1-2, with TRBD1 matching 8 bases. CDR1 MNHNS and CDR2 SASEGT come from the germline V gene. The CDR3 sequence is 15 residues long. Trimming cost V 4 bases and J 8 bases; bases outside gene matches: 12.

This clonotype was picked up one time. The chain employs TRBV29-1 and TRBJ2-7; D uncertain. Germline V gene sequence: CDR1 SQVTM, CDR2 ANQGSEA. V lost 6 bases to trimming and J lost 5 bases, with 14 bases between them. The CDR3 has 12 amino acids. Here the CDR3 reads CSVGWSNHEQYF. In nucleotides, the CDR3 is TGCAGCGTGGGTTGGAGTAATCACGAGCAGTACTTC.

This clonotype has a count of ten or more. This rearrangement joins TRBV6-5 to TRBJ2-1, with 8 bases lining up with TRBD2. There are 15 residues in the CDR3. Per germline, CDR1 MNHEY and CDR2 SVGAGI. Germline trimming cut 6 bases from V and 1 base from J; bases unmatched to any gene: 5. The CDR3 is CASSISGSSYNEQFF. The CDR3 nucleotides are TGTGCCAGCAGCATAAGCGGGAGTTCCTACAATGAGCAGTTCTTC.

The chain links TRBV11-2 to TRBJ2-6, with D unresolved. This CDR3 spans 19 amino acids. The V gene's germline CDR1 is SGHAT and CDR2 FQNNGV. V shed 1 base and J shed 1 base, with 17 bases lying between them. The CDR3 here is CASSLVGHPIKSGANVLTF. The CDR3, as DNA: TGTGCCAGCAGCTTAGTTGGCCATCCGATAAAGTCTGGGGCCAACGTCCTGACTTTC.

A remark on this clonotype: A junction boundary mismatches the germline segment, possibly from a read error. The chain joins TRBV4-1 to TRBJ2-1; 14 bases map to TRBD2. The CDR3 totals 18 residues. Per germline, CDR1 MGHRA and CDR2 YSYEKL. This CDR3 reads CASSQGRLAGGPVNEQSF. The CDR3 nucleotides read TGCGCCAGCAGCCAAGGGAGACTAGCGGGAGGGCCGGTCAATGAGCAGTCCTTC.

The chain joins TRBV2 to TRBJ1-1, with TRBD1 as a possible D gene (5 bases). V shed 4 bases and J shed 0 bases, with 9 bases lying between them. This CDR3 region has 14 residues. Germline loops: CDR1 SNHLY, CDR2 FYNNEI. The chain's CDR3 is CASSVREMNTEAFF. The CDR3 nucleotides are TGTGCCAGCAGTGTCAGGGAGATGAACACTGAAGCTTTCTTT. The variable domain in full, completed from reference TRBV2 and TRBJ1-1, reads EPEVTQTPSHQVTQMGQEVILRCVPISNHLYFYWYRQILGQKVEFLVSFYNNEISEKSEIFDDQFSVERPDGSNFTLKIRSTKLEDSAMYFCASSVREMNTEAFFGQGTRLTVV.

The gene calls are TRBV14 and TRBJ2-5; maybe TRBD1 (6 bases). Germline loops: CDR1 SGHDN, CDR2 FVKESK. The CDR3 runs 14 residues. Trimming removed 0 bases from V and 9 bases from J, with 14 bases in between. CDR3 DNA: TGTGCCAGCAGCCAAGAACTAAAGGGGGAGTCCCAGTACTTC. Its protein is CASSQELKGESQYF. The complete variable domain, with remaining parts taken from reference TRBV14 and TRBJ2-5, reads EAGVTQFPSHSVIEKGQTVTLRCDPISGHDNLYWYRRVMGKEIKFLLHFVKESKQDESGMPNNRFLAERTGGTYSTLKVQPAELEDSGVYFCASSQELKGESQYFGPGTRLLVL.

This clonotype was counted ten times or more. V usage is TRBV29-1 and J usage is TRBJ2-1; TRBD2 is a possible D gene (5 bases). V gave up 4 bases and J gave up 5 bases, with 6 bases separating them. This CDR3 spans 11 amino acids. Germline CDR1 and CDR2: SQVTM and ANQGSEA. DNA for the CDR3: TGCAGCGTTGGAGGGAACAATGAGCAGTTCTTC. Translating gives CSVGGNNEQFF.

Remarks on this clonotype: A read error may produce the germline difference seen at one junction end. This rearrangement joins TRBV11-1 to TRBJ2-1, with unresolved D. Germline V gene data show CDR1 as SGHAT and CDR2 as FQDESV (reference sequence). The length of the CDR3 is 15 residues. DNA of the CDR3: TGTGCCAGCAGCTCTACCTTGGTCTCCTACAGTGAGCTGTTCTTC. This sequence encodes CASSSTLVSYSELFF.